This is a list of T cell receptor beta chains from one sample in a study of T cells after yellow fever vaccination. TCRdb re-called the 5' RACE reads through MiXCR, storing one row per CDR3 protein. The data hold about 430,000 distinct CDR3 sequences, with around a sixth observed a single time. Sequenced here: PBMCs, sampled before the yellow fever booster vaccination. All receptors derive from a man between 18 and 29 years old who received the YFV17D yellow fever vaccine. The CDR3 runs from the conserved cysteine through the conserved F or W. The D gene is left open where the match is weak. The size entry is marked missing in some rows and otherwise reads once, few, many or a size class.

d_call clone_size j_call v_call cdr3_aa cdr3_nt
- few TRBJ2-1 TRBV20-1 CSASDGRGSGNEQFF TGCAGTGCTAGTGATGGGCGGGGTAGCGGCAATGAGCAGTTCTTC
- - TRBJ2-1 TRBV4-1 CASSPRDLYEQFF TGCGCCAGCAGCCCCCGGGACCTCTATGAGCAGTTCTTC
- - TRBJ1-3 TRBV7-9 CASSFRESRGNTIYF TGTGCCAGCAGCTTTAGGGAGTCCCGTGGAAACACCATATATTTT
TRBD2 - TRBJ2-1 TRBV6-2/TRBV6-3 CASRVTGGDEQFF TGTGCCAGCAGAGTGACGGGAGGTGATGAGCAGTTCTTC
- - TRBJ1-4 TRBV20-1 CSAADPPGKLFF TGCAGTGCCGCGGACCCGCCCGGAAAACTGTTTTTT
- - TRBJ1-2 TRBV6-5 CASSSASGTPWGYTF TGTGCCAGCAGTTCAGCCTCCGGGACGCCCTGGGGCTACACCTTC
- - TRBJ1-2 TRBV4-2 CASSQARGEVGNGYTF TGTGCCAGCAGCCAGGCCAGGGGTGAGGTTGGAAATGGCTACACCTTC
- - TRBJ1-2 TRBV28 CASSFGQNTNYGYTF TGTGCCAGCAGTTTCGGGCAGAACACTAACTATGGCTACACCTTC
- many TRBJ2-2 TRBV5-1 CASSLIEGNTGELFF TGCGCCAGCAGCTTAATCGAGGGGAACACCGGGGAGCTGTTTTTT
TRBD2 few TRBJ2-1 TRBV3-1 CASSQASGGLNEQFF TGTGCCAGCAGCCAAGCTAGCGGGGGGCTGAATGAGCAGTTCTTC
- - TRBJ1-1 TRBV6-6 CASRAGLGAFF TGTGCCAGCAGGGCAGGGTTGGGAGCTTTCTTT
TRBD1 - TRBJ1-4 TRBV4-2 CASSQEGQGAPFF TGTGCCAGCAGCCAGGAGGGACAGGGGGCACCGTTTTTT
- - TRBJ2-3 TRBV4-2 CASSQDRPRDTQYF TGTGCCAGCAGCCAAGATAGGCCACGGGATACGCAGTATTTT
- - TRBJ1-2 TRBV20-1 CSARDYLRNYGYTF TGCAGTGCTAGAGACTACCTCCGCAACTATGGCTACACCTTC
- few TRBJ2-1 TRBV3-1 CASSQAHRYNEQFF TGTGCCAGCAGCCAAGCGCATCGTTACAATGAGCAGTTCTTC
TRBD1 - TRBJ2-5 TRBV9 CASSERGGQGAQETQYF TGTGCCAGCAGCGAGAGAGGGGGACAGGGGGCCCAAGAGACCCAGTACTTC
- - TRBJ1-5 TRBV10-3 CAISGTENQPQHF TGTGCCATCAGTGGGACAGAGAATCAGCCCCAGCATTTT
- - TRBJ1-2 TRBV2 CASSDARVLYGYTF TGTGCCAGCAGTGACGCTAGGGTTTTATATGGCTACACCTTC